Presented here are 25 T cell receptor beta chains from one specimen sequenced in a study of cytotoxic CD8 clonotypes in ibrutinib-treated CLL. The protocol was immunoSEQ multiplex PCR, while the TCRdb copy is restricted to in-frame clones and leaves out a portion. The sample consists of more than 150,000 clones, roughly 72% of them appearing once. Sequencing used PBMCs, obtained after 24 months of ibrutinib treatment. The receptors come from a human donor with chronic lymphocytic leukemia.

Points on this clone: The identical CDR3 is also encoded by other nucleotide sequences in the sample. This chain connects TRBV6-5 to TRBJ2-7; D gene ambiguous. V gave up 5 bases and J gave up 3 bases, with 8 bases separating them. The CDR3 spans 12 residues. Germline CDR1 MNHEY, CDR2 SVGAGI. CDR3 amino acids: CASSQNSYEQYF. CDR3 bases: TGTGCCAGCAGTCAAAACAGCTACGAGCAGTACTTC.

This chain joins TRBV27 and TRBJ2-1; the D is unclear. CDR1 and CDR2 (germline): MNHEY, SMNVEV (reference sequence). The CDR3 has 14 amino acids. The V end lost 0 bases, the J end lost 4 bases, and 7 bases lay between the germline ends. CDR3 nucleotide sequence: TGTGCCAGCAGTTTATCTGAAGCTTACAATGAGCAGTTCTTC. This gives the protein CASSLSEAYNEQFF.

This clone was observed once. V usage is TRBV12-2 and J usage is TRBJ2-4. TRBV12-2 is labeled a pseudogene. The CDR3 contains 14 residues. The CDR3 nucleotides read TGCCGGGCGGGACACTCGCTAAGAGAAAACATTCAGTACTTC. Amino acids: CRAGHSLRENIQYF.

Only one count was recorded for this clone. The CDR3 protein is CASSSGPRETQYF. The CDR3 bases are TGTGCCAGCAGCTCGGGGCCCAGAGAGACCCAGTACTTC. The rearrangement uses TRBV11-2 and TRBJ2-5; the D gene could be TRBD1 or TRBD2 (5 bases each). Trimming removed 4 bases from V and 4 bases from J, with 10 bases in between. CDR3 size: 13 residues. CDR1 and CDR2 from the germline V gene are SGHAT and FQNNGV.

This clone was seen only a few times. The V and J genes are TRBV7-2 and TRBJ1-5, with 8 bases lining up with TRBD1. Germline-derived CDR1 and CDR2 are SGHTA and FQGNSA. The V gene end was trimmed by 1 base and the J gene end by 7 bases; junction bases not matched to a gene: 6. CDR3 size: 15 residues. The CDR3 bases are TGTGCCAGCAGCTTAGTGCAGGGGGCAGAACAGCCCCAGCATTTT. Its translation is CASSLVQGAEQPQHF.

The chain has TRBV9 and TRBJ2-3; no definite D call. The CDR3 runs 15 residues. The ends were cut back, 0 bases at V and 2 bases at J, with 10 bases in the middle. Germline V gene sequence: CDR1 SGDLS, CDR2 YYNGEE. The CDR3 nucleotides read TGTGCCAGCAGCGTAGTAGGGAATCCCACAGATACGCAGTATTTT. Amino acids: CASSVVGNPTDTQYF.

The V gene is TRBV2, the J gene TRBJ2-3, with D perhaps being TRBD1 or TRBD2 (5 bases each). Germline lookup yields CDR1 SNHLY and CDR2 FYNNEI. Trimming removed 8 bases from V and 7 bases from J, with 34 bases in between. The CDR3 is 19 amino acids. This chain's CDR3 is CASPPGRWTSKGYGNTQYF. The CDR3 DNA sequence: TGTGCCAGCCCCCCGGGACGGTGGACCTCGAAGGGCTACGGAAATACGCAGTATTTT.

There are a few counts of this clone. V gene TRBV2 combines with J gene TRBJ1-1; 7 bases agree with TRBD1. The CDR3 is 12 residues long. Germline lookup yields CDR1 SNHLY and CDR2 FYNNEI. V lost 7 bases and J lost 7; bases outside the gene matches: 6. CDR3: CASTQGVSEAFF. DNA of the CDR3: TGTGCCAGCACCCAGGGGGTGAGTGAAGCTTTCTTT. Full variable domain (missing parts from reference TRBV2 and TRBJ1-1): EPEVTQTPSHQVTQMGQEVILRCVPISNHLYFYWYRQILGQKVEFLVSFYNNEISEKSEIFDDQFSVERPDGSNFTLKIRSTKLEDSAMYFCASTQGVSEAFFGQGTRLTVV.

The chain employs TRBV7-2 and TRBJ2-1; D gene unclear. The CDR3 consists of 17 residues. V was pared by 5 bases and J by 3 bases, with 20 bases between. Germline CDR1 SGHTA, CDR2 FQGNSA. CDR3 sequence: CASSRRPRIDRYNEQFF. The DNA for the CDR3 is TGTGCCAGCAGCCGACGACCTAGGATCGACCGCTACAATGAGCAGTTCTTC.

This sequence joins TRBV19 and TRBJ2-7, with a tentative D call TRBD1 (6 bases). The length of the CDR3 is 15 residues. V lost 5 bases and J 4 bases, leaving 18 bases between the germline ends. The germline V gene has CDR1 LNHDA and CDR2 SQIVND (reference sequence). CDR3 in DNA: TGTGCCAGTAGTTGGACCCAGGGGAAGGATTACGAGCAGTACTTC. Protein: CASSWTQGKDYEQYF.

The table lists this clone with a count of one. This sequence joins TRBV6-5 and TRBJ2-5; 7 bases match TRBD2. This CDR3 contains 14 residues. V dropped 6 bases and J dropped 2; count of bases not matched to a gene: 6. Germline CDR1 reads MNHEY; CDR2 reads SVGAGI. CDR3: CASSTGTTQETQYF. The CDR3 DNA reads as TGTGCCAGCAGCACCGGGACTACTCAAGAGACCCAGTACTTC.

This chain joins TRBV5-5 and TRBJ1-2; 9 bases match TRBD1. V trimming: 2 bases; J trimming: 8 bases; junction bases outside the gene matches: 4. The length of the CDR3 is 13 residues. Germline CDR1 reads SGHKS; CDR2 reads YYEKEE (reference sequence). In nucleotides, the CDR3 is TGTGCCAGCAGCTTAGGGACAGGGCGCGGCTACACCTTC. This encodes CASSLGTGRGYTF.

The chain couples TRBV5-6 to TRBJ2-2, with 10 positions matching TRBD2. The V gene end was trimmed by 2 bases and the J gene end by 6 bases; junction bases not matched to a gene: 7. CDR3 size: 16 residues. Germline assignment: CDR1 SGHDT and CDR2 YYEEEE. The CDR3 DNA follows: TGTGCCAGCAGCTTTCGGCTAGCGGGAGTAGCCGGGGAGCTGTTTTTT. Translating it yields CASSFRLAGVAGELFF. Full variable domain (rest looked up from reference TRBV5-6 and TRBJ2-2): DAGVTQSPTHLIKTRGQQVTLRCSPKSGHDTVSWYQQALGQGPQFIFQYYEEEERQRGNFPDRFSGHQFPNYSSELNVNALLLGDSALYLCASSFRLAGVAGELFFGEGSRLTVL.

The J gene is TRBJ1-1, the V gene TRBV30, with D maybe TRBD1 (6 bases). Germline V lookup: CDR1 GTSNPN, CDR2 SVGIG (reference sequence). Trimming removed 0 bases from V and 4 bases from J, with 9 bases in between. The length of the CDR3 is 13 residues. For the CDR3, the DNA is TGTGCCTGGAGTGTAACCAGGGGCACTGAAGCTTTCTTT. Amino acid sequence: CAWSVTRGTEAFF.

V is TRBV18 and J is TRBJ2-7; D is possibly TRBD2 (6 bases). V was pared by 3 bases and J by 2 bases, with 17 bases between. The CDR3 runs to 16 residues. Germline loops: CDR1 KGHSH, CDR2 LQKENI. CDR3 DNA: TGTGCCAGCTCACCGCGTGGGACTTCTGCCCCCTACGAGCAGTACTTC. It is translated as CASSPRGTSAPYEQYF.

The rearrangement links TRBV9 to TRBJ2-1, with 15 bases matching TRBD2. CDR1 is SGDLS and CDR2 is YYNGEE in the germline V gene. V lost 4 bases and J lost 8; bases outside the gene matches: 7. This CDR3 is built from 16 residues. CDR3 region: CASSWGLAGGLDEQFF. Written as DNA, the CDR3 is TGTGCCAGCAGCTGGGGACTAGCGGGAGGATTGGATGAGCAGTTCTTC.

This clone was observed a few times. This chain links TRBV9 with TRBJ2-1; 9 nucleotides agree with TRBD1. CDR3 length equals 16 residues. The V gene end was trimmed by 2 bases and the J gene end by 9 bases; junction bases not matched to a gene: 12. Germline-derived CDR1 and CDR2 are SGDLS and YYNGEE. The DNA for the CDR3 is TGTGCCAGCAGCGTGGGATTCGACAGGGGGAAGGGTGAGCAGTTCTTC. This codes for CASSVGFDRGKGEQFF.

This clone has more than one count but fewer than ten. The CDR3 protein is CAIRIGIYGELFF. The CDR3 DNA follows: TGTGCCATCCGCATCGGGATTTACGGGGAGCTGTTTTTT. The chain is built from TRBV2 and TRBJ2-2; TRBD2 might be the D (5 bases). CDR1 and CDR2 (germline): SNHLY, FYNNEI. The V end was cut by 10 bases, the J end by 7 bases, with 16 bases between. This CDR3 contains 13 residues. Supplemented by reference TRBV2 and TRBJ2-2, the full variable domain reads EPEVTQTPSHQVTQMGQEVILRCVPISNHLYFYWYRQILGQKVEFLVSFYNNEISEKSEIFDDQFSVERPDGSNFTLKIRSTKLEDSAMYFCAIRIGIYGELFFGEGSRLTVL.

The chain employs TRBV4-3 and TRBJ2-1, with a weak D call TRBD2 (6 bases). The CDR3 extends over 14 amino acids. V gave up 3 bases and J gave up 8 bases, with 14 bases separating them. Germline V CDR1 and CDR2: LGHNA, YSLEER. The CDR3 region is CASSQETRLDEQFF. The CDR3, as DNA: TGCGCCAGCAGCCAGGAGACTAGACTCGATGAGCAGTTCTTC.

There are a few counts of this clone. The chain employs TRBV6-1 and TRBJ2-1; weak D call: TRBD1 (6 bases). CDR3 length equals 13 residues. V dropped 2 bases and J dropped 6 bases, with 8 bases sitting between them. CDR1 and CDR2 from the germline V gene are MNHNS and SASEGT. The CDR3 region is CASSETGINEQFF. DNA of the CDR3: TGTGCCAGCAGTGAAACAGGGATCAATGAGCAGTTCTTC.

The chain couples TRBV29-1 to TRBJ2-7, with 12 bases fitting TRBD2. Germline lookup yields CDR1 SQVTM and CDR2 ANQGSEA. The CDR3 totals 13 residues. Trimming took 7 bases from V and 2 from J; bases not matched to a gene: 3. Here the CDR3 DNA reads TGCAGCGCCGGACTAGCGGGGACCTACGAGCAGTACTTC. Translation: CSAGLAGTYEQYF.

V and J are TRBV15 and TRBJ2-1; TRBD2 matches at 15 bases. The CDR3 length is 15 residues. The germline V gene encodes CDR1 LNHNV and CDR2 YYDKDF (reference sequence). The ends lost 1 base at V and 8 bases at J; junction bases unmatched: 0. The CDR3 DNA sequence: TGTGCCACCAGCAGAGGGACTAGCGGGAGGGATGAGCAGTTCTTC. This encodes CATSRGTSGRDEQFF.

This chain joins TRBV25-1 and TRBJ2-3; TRBD1 aligns across 9 bases. V was clipped by 1 base and J by 0 bases; unmatched bases: 5. The CDR3 runs to 17 residues. The germline V gene has CDR1 MGHDK and CDR2 SYGVNS. The CDR3 DNA reads as TGTGCCAGCAGTGAATCCCTCGGACAGGGGAGCACAGATACGCAGTATTTT. Its translation: CASSESLGQGSTDTQYF.

This clone has just a few counts. This chain joins TRBV19 and TRBJ1-2; D uncertain. The length of the CDR3 is 15 residues. Trimming cost V 3 bases and J 6 bases, with 17 bases left between them. Germline CDR1 is LNHDA and CDR2 is SQIVND (reference sequence). In nucleotides, the CDR3 is TGTGCCAGTAGTATCCGCCTGTCTGGACCAAATGGCTACACCTTC. This translates into CASSIRLSGPNGYTF.

V gene TRBV2 combines with J gene TRBJ2-7; D gene unclear. Trimming took 2 bases from V and 0 from J, leaving 14 bases between them. CDR3 length: 16 residues. Germline V CDR1 and CDR2: SNHLY, FYNNEI. DNA for the CDR3: TGTGCCAGCAGTGAAATGGTAGCCGCCAGCTCCTACGAGCAGTACTTC. Its protein product is CASSEMVAASSYEQYF.